This T cell receptor (beta chain) emerged from a study of tumor-infiltrating lymphocytes in primary liver carcinoma. General observations from the study: Tumor-adjacent and tumor-blood pairs displayed less overlap than did pairs of tumor regions.

With a constant-region primer, TCR beta cDNA was made from about 0.55 ug of total RNA. Employing slightly modified ARM-PCR, three nested multiplex PCR rounds were run, and these gave rise to the TCR beta libraries. PCR rounds one and two used TRBV1-TRBV30 forward primers with a C-beta reverse primer for 10 cycles each. TCRdb processed the multiplex PCR reads anew with MiXCR; each CDR3 protein has one entry. In the table there are over 100,000 distinct CDR3 sequences, around 65% of which are singletons. CDR1 and CDR2 from the germline V gene are MNHNS and SASEGT. The germline V and J ends were trimmed by 6 bases and 9 bases, with 18 bases remaining between them. The CDR3 has 14 amino acids. Co-extraction yielded RNA and DNA from about 20-30 mg of unsorted bulk tissue. This clonotype occurred many times. Its cognate antigen is unknown.

What was sequenced was tumor-adjacent normal liver tissue. The V and J genes are TRBV6-1 and TRBJ2-1; TRBD1 is a possible D gene (6 bases). The sequence was obtained from a woman aged 55-69 years with primary liver carcinoma and hepatitis B virus infection. CDR3 in amino acids: CASSPRQGSGEQFF. CDR3 DNA sequence: TGTGCCAGCAGCCCTCGGCAGGGGTCGGGTGAGCAGTTCTTC.